Listed here are 3 T cell receptor beta chains from one sample, sequenced in a study of Siglec-9 on CD8 T cells in melanoma. Libraries were prepared by immunoSEQ multiplex PCR; TCRdb keeps only in-frame clonotypes and omits some of them. The data contain about 30,000 clones, 80% of them seen just once; the ten biggest clones take up about 6%. Sequenced sample: Siglec-9- CD8+ T cells sorted from blood. These TCRs come from a human donor in good health.

V gene TRBV27 combines with J gene TRBJ2-5; a weak D match, TRBD1 (6 bases). The ends were cut back, 5 bases at V and 0 bases at J, with 10 bases in the middle. Germline CDR1 is MNHEY and CDR2 is SMNVEV (reference sequence). The CDR3 covers 14 residues. The CDR3 protein is CASSKNRDQETQYF. For the CDR3, the DNA is TGTGCCAGCAGTAAAAACAGGGACCAAGAGACCCAGTACTTC.

The rearrangement joins TRBV7-9 to TRBJ2-3; D ambiguous. The CDR3 is made up of 12 amino acids. Germline CDR1 is SEHNR and CDR2 is FQNEAQ (reference sequence). Trimming stripped 5 bases from V and 3 bases from J, with 6 bases between. Here the CDR3 DNA reads TGTGCCAGCAGCCTTATTACAGATACGCAGTATTTT. This codes for CASSLITDTQYF.

The chain employs TRBV5-5 and TRBJ2-7; D unresolved. Germline V CDR1 and CDR2: SGHKS, YYEKEE (reference sequence). CDR3 length: 12 residues. V was pared by 1 base and J by 2 bases, with 4 bases between. The CDR3 DNA is TGTGCCAGCAGCTTGTACGCCTACGAGCAGTACTTC. It codes for CASSLYAYEQYF.